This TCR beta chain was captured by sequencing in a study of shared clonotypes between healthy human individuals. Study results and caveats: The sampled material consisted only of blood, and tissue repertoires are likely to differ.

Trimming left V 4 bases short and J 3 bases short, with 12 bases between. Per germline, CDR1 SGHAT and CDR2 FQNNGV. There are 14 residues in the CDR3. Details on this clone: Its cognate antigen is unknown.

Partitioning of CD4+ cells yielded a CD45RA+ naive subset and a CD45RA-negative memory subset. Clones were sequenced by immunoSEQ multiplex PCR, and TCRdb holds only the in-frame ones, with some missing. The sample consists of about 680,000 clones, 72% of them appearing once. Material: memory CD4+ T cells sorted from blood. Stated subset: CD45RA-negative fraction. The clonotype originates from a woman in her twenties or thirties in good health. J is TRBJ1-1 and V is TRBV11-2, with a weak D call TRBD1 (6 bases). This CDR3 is CASSWWGADTEAFF. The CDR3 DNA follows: TGTGCCAGCAGCTGGTGGGGGGCGGACACTGAAGCTTTCTTT.